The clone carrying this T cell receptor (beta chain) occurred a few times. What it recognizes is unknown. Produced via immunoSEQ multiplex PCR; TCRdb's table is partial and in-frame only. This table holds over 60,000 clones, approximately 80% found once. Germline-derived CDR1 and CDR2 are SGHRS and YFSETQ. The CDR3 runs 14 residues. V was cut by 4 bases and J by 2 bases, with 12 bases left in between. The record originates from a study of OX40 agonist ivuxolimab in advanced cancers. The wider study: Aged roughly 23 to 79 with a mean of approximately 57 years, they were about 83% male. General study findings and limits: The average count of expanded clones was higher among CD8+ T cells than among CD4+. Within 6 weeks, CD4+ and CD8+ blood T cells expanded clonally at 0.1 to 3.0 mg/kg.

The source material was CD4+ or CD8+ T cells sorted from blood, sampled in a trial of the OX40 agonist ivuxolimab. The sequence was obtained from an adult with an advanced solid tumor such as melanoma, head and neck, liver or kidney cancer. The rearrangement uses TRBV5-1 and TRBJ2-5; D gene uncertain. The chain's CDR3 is CASSPWDLQETQYF. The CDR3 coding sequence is TGCGCCAGCAGCCCATGGGATCTACAAGAGACCCAGTACTTC.